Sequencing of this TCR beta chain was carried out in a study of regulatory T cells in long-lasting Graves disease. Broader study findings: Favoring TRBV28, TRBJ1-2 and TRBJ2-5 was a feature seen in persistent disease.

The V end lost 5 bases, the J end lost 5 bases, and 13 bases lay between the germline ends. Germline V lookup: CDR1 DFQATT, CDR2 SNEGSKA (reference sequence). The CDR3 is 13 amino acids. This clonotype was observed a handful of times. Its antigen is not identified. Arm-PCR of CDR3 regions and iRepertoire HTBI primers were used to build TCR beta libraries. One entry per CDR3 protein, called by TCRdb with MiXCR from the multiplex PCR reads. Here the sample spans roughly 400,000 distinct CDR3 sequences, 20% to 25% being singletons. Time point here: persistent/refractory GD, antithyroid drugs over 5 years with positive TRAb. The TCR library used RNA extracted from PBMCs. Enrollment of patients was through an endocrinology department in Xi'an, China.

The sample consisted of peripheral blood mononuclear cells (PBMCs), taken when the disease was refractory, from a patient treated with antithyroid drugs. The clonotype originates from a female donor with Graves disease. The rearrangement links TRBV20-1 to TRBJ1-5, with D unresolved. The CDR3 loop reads CSAQQFTDQPQHF. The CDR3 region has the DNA TGCAGTGCTCAGCAGTTTACGGATCAGCCCCAGCATTTT.